These 29 T cell receptor beta chains were sequenced from one sample in a study of human T cells and chemical hapten exposure (dated by TCRdb to 2020 to 2022). This specimen's time point label, interpreted: patch test 1, 2 weeks after DPC sensitization. Interpreted using the paper, the treatment or condition label stands for: therapeutic diphenylcyclopropenone sensitization with weekly scalp DPC. The receptor library was made with RACE. The run used a NextSeq 500. The raw public data were reprocessed by TCRdb itself: fastp quality trimming at Q25, MiXCR clonotype calling, in-frame beta chains only. Records with the same CDR3 protein are collapsed into one entry carrying the most frequent genes and DNA. The sample has 300,000 to 350,000 distinct CDR3 sequences on record, around 7% of them singletons. The ten largest clones represent 8.4% of the sample. The sample consisted of whole blood, taken in connection with sensitization to the hapten diphenylcyclopropenone (DPC). The receptor set was obtained from a woman aged 18-29 years with alopecia areata. Some clones in this sample may be carry-over from other donors' samples.

This chain connects TRBV14 to TRBJ1-3; possibly TRBD1 for D (5 bases). The CDR3 is 15 amino acids. CDR1 and CDR2 from the germline V gene are SGHDN and FVKESK. Trimming took 5 bases from V and 0 from J, leaving 11 bases between them. The CDR3, as DNA: TGTGCCAGCAGCGACACAGGTCACTCTGGAAACACCATATATTTT. Translation gives CASSDTGHSGNTIYF.

The gene calls are TRBV7-8 and TRBJ1-5; no firm D call. V was pared by 5 bases and J by 5 bases, with 13 bases between. Germline V gene sequence: CDR1 SGHVS, CDR2 FQNEAQ. The CDR3 has 14 residues. CDR3 DNA sequence: TGTGCCAGCAGCCCCCTCCACAAGGATCAGCCCCAGCATTTT. This encodes CASSPLHKDQPQHF.

The V and J genes are TRBV5-6 and TRBJ1-6, with D perhaps TRBD1 (6 bases). The CDR3 runs 16 residues. Germline V gives CDR1 SGHDT, CDR2 YYEEEE. V was clipped by 0 bases and J by 9 bases, with 16 bases between them. CDR3 protein: CASSLGDRRVSSPLHF. DNA for the CDR3: TGTGCCAGCAGCTTGGGTGACAGGAGGGTGAGTTCACCCCTCCACTTT.

This clonotype was picked up many times. V and J are TRBV7-2 and TRBJ2-3, with TRBD2 matching 8 bases. After removal of 1 base from V and 4 bases from J, the junction contained 7 bases not matched to a gene. The CDR3 consists of 16 residues. Germline lookup yields CDR1 SGHTA and CDR2 FQGNSA. The CDR3 here is CASSLGAGVASDTQYF. The DNA for the CDR3 is TGTGCCAGCAGCTTAGGAGCGGGGGTGGCCTCAGATACGCAGTATTTT.

The chain recombines TRBV7-9 with TRBJ2-1, with 10 bases aligning to TRBD2. The CDR3 runs to 16 residues. V dropped 4 bases and J dropped 4; count of bases not matched to a gene: 7. Germline assignment: CDR1 SEHNR and CDR2 FQNEAQ (reference sequence). CDR3 amino acids: CASSSFRLAGYNEQFF. The DNA of the CDR3 is TGTGCCAGCAGCTCATTTAGACTAGCGGGTTACAATGAGCAGTTCTTC. Combining the CDR3 with reference TRBV7-9 and TRBJ2-1 gives the whole variable domain DTGVSQNPRHKITKRGQNVTFRCDPISEHNRLYWYRQTLGQGPEFLTYFQNEAQLEKSRLLSDRFSAERPKGSFSTLEIQRTEQGDSAMYLCASSSFRLAGYNEQFFGPGTRLTVL.

The CDR3 sequence is CSARPLTLDCFF. DNA for the CDR3: TGCAGTGCTAGACCACTAACCCTTGACTGTTTCTTC. The V call is TRBV20-1, the J call TRBJ2-1; D remains unclear. CDR1 DFQATT and CDR2 SNEGSKA come from the germline V gene (reference sequence). The CDR3 is made up of 12 amino acids. Trimming shortened V by 2 bases and J by 16 bases, and 18 bases separated the two germline ends.

This chain connects TRBV12-3 or TRBV12-4 to TRBJ1-1; D unresolved. The CDR3 loop spans 14 amino acids. Trimming cost V 1 base and J 1 base, with 7 bases left between them. The CDR3 is CASSLVRENTEAFF. The CDR3 region has the DNA TGTGCCAGCAGTTTAGTTCGGGAGAACACTGAAGCTTTCTTT.

This clonotype appeared a few times. The rearrangement uses TRBV7-2 and TRBJ2-3; D not resolved. This CDR3 spans 14 amino acids. The germline CDR1 and CDR2 sequences are SGHTA and FQGNSA. V was trimmed by 3 bases and J by 5 bases, leaving 12 bases between them. CDR3 DNA: TGTGCCAGCAGCTTCGCGACTCAACAAGATACGCAGTATTTT. This encodes CASSFATQQDTQYF.

The chain links TRBV19 to TRBJ2-1; unclear D gene. CDR1 and CDR2 (germline): LNHDA, SQIVND (reference sequence). The ends were cut back, 5 bases at V and 0 bases at J, with 11 bases in the middle. The CDR3 covers 15 residues. As DNA, the CDR3 is TGTGCCAGTAGTGCAGTACAAAGCTCCTACAATGAGCAGTTCTTC. Translated: CASSAVQSSYNEQFF. Complete variable domain (other parts from reference TRBV19 and TRBJ2-1): DGGITQSPKYLFRKEGQNVTLSCEQNLNHDAMYWYRQDPGQGLRLIYYSQIVNDFQKGDIAEGYSVSREKKESFPLTVTSAQKNPTAFYLCASSAVQSSYNEQFFGPGTRLTVL.

This clonotype has at least ten counts. The chain recombines TRBV12-5 with TRBJ2-7; 7 bases map to TRBD1. V lost 4 bases, J lost 4 bases, and 10 bases stayed unmatched. This CDR3 is 15 amino acids long. Germline V gives CDR1 LGHNT, CDR2 FRNRAP. CDR3 loop: CASGSARQGTYEQYF. CDR3 DNA: TGTGCTAGTGGTTCAGCTCGACAGGGAACGTACGAGCAGTACTTC. Based on the CDR3 plus reference TRBV12-5 and TRBJ2-7, the full variable domain is DARVTQTPRHKVTEMGQEVTMRCQPILGHNTVFWYRQTMMQGLELLAYFRNRAPLDDSGMPKDRFSAEMPDATLATLKIQPSEPRDSAVYFCASGSARQGTYEQYFGPGTRLTVT.

This sequence joins TRBV20-1 and TRBJ2-1, with D tentatively TRBD1 or TRBD2 (7 bases each). V lost 5 bases and J lost 7, with 15 bases in between. Germline CDR1 is DFQATT and CDR2 is SNEGSKA (reference sequence). This CDR3 spans 13 amino acids. CDR3 amino acids: CSAPREGANEQFF. The CDR3 DNA sequence: TGCAGTGCTCCCAGGGAGGGGGCGAATGAGCAGTTCTTC.

The table lists this clonotype with many counts. V and J are TRBV27 and TRBJ2-1; 8 positions agree with TRBD1. The CDR3 extends over 14 amino acids. The V segment lost 5 bases and the J segment 9 bases; nucleotides outside the gene matches: 9. The germline CDR1 and CDR2 sequences are MNHEY and SMNVEV (reference sequence). CDR3 coding DNA: TGTGCCAGCAGTAAGTGGGACAGGAGGGGTGAGCAGTTCTTC. Encoded protein: CASSKWDRRGEQFF.

This clonotype was counted at least ten times. The chain carries TRBV6-1 and TRBJ2-3; possibly TRBD2 for D (6 bases). This CDR3 comprises 14 residues. Germline CDR1 MNHNS, CDR2 SASEGT. V lost 7 bases, J lost 5 bases, and 16 bases lay in between. CDR3 protein: CASILGRGGDTQYF. The CDR3 nucleotides read TGTGCCAGCATCCTCGGCCGGGGAGGAGATACGCAGTATTTT.

The V call is TRBV12-3 or TRBV12-4, the J call TRBJ1-3, with 7 bases identical to TRBD1. J gave up 0 bases and V 5 bases, and 4 bases lay outside the gene matches. This CDR3 spans 15 amino acids. DNA of the CDR3: TGTGCCAGCAGTGGACAGGAAAGCTCTGGAAACACCATATATTTT. As protein: CASSGQESSGNTIYF.

This sequence joins TRBV12-3 or TRBV12-4 and TRBJ2-4; 10 nucleotides agree with TRBD2. V dropped 5 bases and J dropped 7; count of bases not matched to a gene: 11. The CDR3 sequence is 16 residues long. The CDR3 region is CASSPGGLAMGNIQYF. CDR3 DNA: TGTGCCAGCAGTCCAGGGGGACTAGCGATGGGGAACATTCAGTACTTC.

This clonotype has at least ten counts. The chain has TRBV7-3 and TRBJ1-1; TRBD1 is a possible D gene (6 bases). This CDR3 has 14 amino acids. Trimming removed 1 base from V and 7 bases from J, with 13 bases in between. Germline loops: CDR1 SGHTA, CDR2 FQGTGA. CDR3 loop: CASSLIGGLGEAFF. DNA of the CDR3: TGTGCCAGCAGCTTAATAGGGGGGCTGGGTGAAGCTTTCTTT.

This clonotype has a handful of counts. The V gene is TRBV6-6, the J gene TRBJ1-2, with D maybe TRBD1 (5 bases). Germline CDR1 MNHNY, CDR2 SVGAGI (reference sequence). Trimming stripped 2 bases from V and 8 bases from J, with 21 bases between. This CDR3 comprises 16 residues. In nucleotides, the CDR3 is TGTGCCAGCAGTTACGGTGGGACCACGAGGGATCCCGGCTACACCTTC. Amino acids: CASSYGGTTRDPGYTF.

This clonotype showed up many times. V is TRBV11-1 and J is TRBJ2-5; possible D gene TRBD1, 6 bases. The CDR3 consists of 14 residues. The germline V and J ends were trimmed by 8 bases and 1 base, with 14 bases remaining between them. CDR1 and CDR2 (germline): SGHAT, FQDESV (reference sequence). CDR3 DNA sequence: TGTGCCAGCTCTCCCAGGGGCTTCCAAGAGACCCAGTACTTC. Its translation: CASSPRGFQETQYF.

The sample holds many counts of this clonotype. The chain is built from TRBV20-1 and TRBJ2-3; TRBD2 aligns across 8 bases. The V and J ends lost 7 bases and 0 bases, in that order; junction bases with no gene match: 6. The length of the CDR3 is 14 residues. Germline lookup yields CDR1 DFQATT and CDR2 SNEGSKA (reference sequence). DNA of the CDR3: TGCAGTGTTCGGGCGGGGGGAAGCACAGATACGCAGTATTTT. Translated, it gives CSVRAGGSTDTQYF.

J is TRBJ1-1 and V is TRBV7-2, with D unclear. This CDR3 region has 13 residues. Germline CDR1 reads SGHTA; CDR2 reads FQGNSA. The V and J ends lost 0 bases and 8 bases respectively, with 10 bases between them. This CDR3 reads CASSLAGGGEAFF. CDR3 DNA: TGTGCCAGCAGCTTAGCTGGCGGAGGCGAAGCTTTCTTT.

This clonotype showed up many times. This sequence joins TRBV27 and TRBJ2-7; weak D call: TRBD1 (5 bases). The CDR3 has 15 amino acids. In germline, CDR1 is MNHEY, CDR2 SMNVEV (reference sequence). Deletions cut 6 bases from V and 3 bases from J, with 18 bases between. The CDR3 loop reads CASRPLTERYYEQYF. The CDR3 region has the DNA TGTGCCAGCAGGCCTTTGACAGAGCGATACTACGAGCAGTACTTC.

The chain is built from TRBV5-1 and TRBJ2-4; TRBD1 aligns across 7 bases. V lost 5 bases to trimming and J lost 4 bases; unmatched junction nucleotides: 9. This CDR3 is 15 amino acids long. Germline-derived CDR1 and CDR2 are SGHRS and YFSETQ. CDR3 protein: CASRGIDRVKNIQYF. The CDR3 DNA follows: TGCGCCAGCAGGGGGATAGACAGGGTAAAAAACATTCAGTACTTC. The full variable domain, completed using reference TRBV5-1 and TRBJ2-4, is KAGVTQTPRYLIKTRGQQVTLSCSPISGHRSVSWYQQTPGQGLQFLFEYFSETQRNKGNFPGRFSGRQFSNSRSEMNVSTLELGDSALYLCASRGIDRVKNIQYFGAGTRLSVL.

This clonotype was seen more than once but under ten times. V usage is TRBV12-3 or TRBV12-4 and J usage is TRBJ2-1, with TRBD1 as a possible D gene (6 bases). The CDR3 covers 12 residues. Between the trimmed V and J ends, which lost 6 bases and 8 bases, there was a span of 11 bases. The CDR3 sequence: CASSPRGDEQFF. The DNA of the CDR3 is TGTGCCAGCAGCCCCAGGGGAGATGAGCAGTTCTTC.

The sample holds a few counts of this clonotype. The chain carries TRBV12-3 or TRBV12-4 and TRBJ1-5, with D uncertain. The CDR3 extends over 15 amino acids. Between the trimmed V and J ends, which lost 5 bases and 6 bases, there was a span of 17 bases. CDR3 sequence (DNA): TGTGCCAGCAGTCCGGGCCCTAGTGAAGGTCAGCCCCAGCATTTT. The encoded protein is CASSPGPSEGQPQHF.

Only a few counts were recorded for this clonotype. V gene TRBV7-2 combines with J gene TRBJ1-1, with D unresolved. The length of the CDR3 is 21 residues. Per the germline V gene, CDR1 is SGHTA and CDR2 is FQGNSA. Deletions cut 2 bases from V and 0 bases from J, with 28 bases between. CDR3 DNA sequence: TGTGCCAGCAGCTTATTCGGTGCACGGGCCAGGACGGCCCCCTTGAACACTGAAGCTTTCTTT. Residues: CASSLFGARARTAPLNTEAFF.

The chain recombines TRBV24-1 with TRBJ2-4, with D maybe TRBD1 (5 bases). Looked up from germline, CDR1 is KGHDR and CDR2 is SFDVKD. V lost 4 bases, J lost 9 bases, and 18 bases lay in between. CDR3 size: 15 residues. The CDR3 protein is CATSDLTAVVSIQYF. DNA for the CDR3: TGTGCCACCAGTGACCTGACAGCAGTAGTGAGCATTCAGTACTTC.

This clonotype has a count of ten or more. DNA of the CDR3: TGTGCCAGCTCACCACCCAGCGGGGCTGCCTACGAGCAGTACTTC. It translates to CASSPPSGAAYEQYF. The chain combines TRBV18 with TRBJ2-7; TRBD2 matches at 7 bases. Germline CDR1 and CDR2: KGHSH and LQKENI. The CDR3 consists of 15 residues. V shed 0 bases and J 2 bases; nucleotides not matched to a gene: 4. The whole variable domain, filled in from reference TRBV18 and TRBJ2-7, reads NAGVMQNPRHLVRRRGQEARLRCSPMKGHSHVYWYRQLPEEGLKFMVYLQKENIIDESGMPKERFSAEFPKEGPSILRIQQVVRGDSAAYFCASSPPSGAAYEQYFGPGTRLTVT.

This clonotype was recorded at least ten times. The chain is built from TRBV4-1 and TRBJ2-3, with 8 bases fitting TRBD2. CDR1 and CDR2 from the germline V gene are MGHRA and YSYEKL. The CDR3 is 18 amino acids. J gave up 1 base and V 2 bases, and 11 bases lay outside the gene matches. CDR3 coding DNA: TGCGCCAGCAGCCAAAGCCCCGTCGGGGGGGCGCGCACAGATACGCAGTATTTT. Translation gives CASSQSPVGGARTDTQYF.

The chain links TRBV29-1 to TRBJ1-2, with D maybe TRBD1 (6 bases). CDR3 length: 14 residues. Germline CDR1 and CDR2: SQVTM and ANQGSEA. V was shortened by 1 base and J by 4 bases, with 13 bases between the two germline ends. CDR3 coding DNA: TGCAGCGTTGAAGTGACAGGCCTTTTCTATGGCTACACCTTC. It yields the protein CSVEVTGLFYGYTF.